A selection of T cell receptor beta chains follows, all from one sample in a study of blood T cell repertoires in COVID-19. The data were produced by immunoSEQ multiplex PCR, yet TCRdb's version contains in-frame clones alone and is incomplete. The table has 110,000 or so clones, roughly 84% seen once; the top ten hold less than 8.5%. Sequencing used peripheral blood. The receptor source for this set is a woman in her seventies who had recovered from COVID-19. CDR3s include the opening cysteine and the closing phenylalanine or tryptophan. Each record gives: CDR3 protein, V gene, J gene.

CDR3aa: CASSRTNPEAPYGYTF
v_gene: TRBV18
j_gene: TRBJ1-2

CDR3aa: CAWSGDSNSPLHF
v_gene: TRBV30
j_gene: TRBJ1-6

CDR3aa: CASSYPKGASNQPQHF
v_gene: TRBV6-6
j_gene: TRBJ1-5

CDR3aa: CAWTLGGTEQFF
v_gene: TRBV30
j_gene: TRBJ2-1

CDR3aa: CAWSAARYGYTF
v_gene: TRBV30
j_gene: TRBJ1-2

CDR3aa: CASSRDPRGEKLFF
v_gene: TRBV18
j_gene: TRBJ1-4

CDR3aa: CAWCSTGFYNSPLHF
v_gene: TRBV30
j_gene: TRBJ1-6

CDR3aa: CASSVGRGDNQPQHF
v_gene: TRBV2
j_gene: TRBJ1-5

CDR3aa: CASSSQSGREQYF
v_gene: TRBV7-3
j_gene: TRBJ2-7

CDR3aa: CAWSSTGSDTQYF
v_gene: TRBV30
j_gene: TRBJ2-3

CDR3aa: CASSLGQGWSPLHF
v_gene: TRBV7-9
j_gene: TRBJ1-6

CDR3aa: CASSLGDRGFQAFF
v_gene: TRBV5-1
j_gene: TRBJ1-1

CDR3aa: CASSSQGGNTEAFF
v_gene: TRBV7-9
j_gene: TRBJ1-1

CDR3aa: CSVEGSSTGNYGYTF
v_gene: TRBV29-1
j_gene: TRBJ1-2

CDR3aa: CASSNRDRELYEQYF
v_gene: TRBV10-3
j_gene: TRBJ2-7

CDR3aa: CASSLGLGGRTEAFF
v_gene: TRBV7-9
j_gene: TRBJ1-1

CDR3aa: CASSFGPDTQYF
v_gene: TRBV7-9
j_gene: TRBJ2-3

CDR3aa: CASSQTGTPYEQYF
v_gene: TRBV5-1
j_gene: TRBJ2-7

CDR3aa: CASSLTATEAFF
v_gene: TRBV2
j_gene: TRBJ1-1

CDR3aa: CASRVTSGRERFRSYNEQFF
v_gene: TRBV2
j_gene: TRBJ2-1

CDR3aa: CASSFDRGNYGYTF
v_gene: TRBV5-4
j_gene: TRBJ1-2

CDR3aa: CASSPTGRQETQYF
v_gene: TRBV2
j_gene: TRBJ2-5